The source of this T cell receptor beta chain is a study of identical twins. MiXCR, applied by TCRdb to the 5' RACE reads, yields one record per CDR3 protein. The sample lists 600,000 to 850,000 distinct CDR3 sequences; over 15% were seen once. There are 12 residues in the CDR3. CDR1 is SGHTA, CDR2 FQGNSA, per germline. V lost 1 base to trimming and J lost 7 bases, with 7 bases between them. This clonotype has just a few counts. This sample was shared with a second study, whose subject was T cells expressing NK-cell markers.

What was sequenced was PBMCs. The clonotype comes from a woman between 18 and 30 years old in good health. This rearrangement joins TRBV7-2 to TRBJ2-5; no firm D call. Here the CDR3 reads CASSLGVRTQYF. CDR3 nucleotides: TGTGCCAGCAGCTTAGGCGTCAGGACCCAGTACTTC.